The TCR beta chain described here comes from a study of blood T cells in healthy people across ages. Study context: Template-switching capture recovered about one barcoded beta molecule per two T cells.

The use of a sample-barcoded 5' primer and a J-beta primer mix characterized a second PCR of about 7 to 12 cycles. All cDNA molecules were each tagged by a template-switch adaptor with 12 random nucleotides. Every sample gave at least 2.5 million paired-end reads containing CDR3. TCRdb re-called the 5' RACE reads through MiXCR, storing one row per CDR3 protein. The sample lists 650,000 to 1,000,000 distinct CDR3 sequences; about 42% were seen once. V gave up 5 bases and J gave up 6 bases, with 8 bases separating them. The CDR3 is 11 amino acids. The sequencing input was blood. This TCR was sampled from a man older than 75 in good health. This rearrangement joins TRBV12-3 or TRBV12-4 to TRBJ2-7; no definite D call. The CDR3 DNA reads TGTGCCAGCAGTGCTGCACTCGAGCAGTACTTC. Translating it yields CASSAALEQYF.